What follows describes a single T cell receptor beta chain. This sample is drawn from a study of graft-versus-host responses after intestinal transplantation. About the study: Recipients got multivisceral, liver-intestinal, or isolated intestinal transplants. Anti-thymocyte globulin induction preceded two to four years of tacrolimus and steroid maintenance in all recipients.

The table came from immunoSEQ multiplex PCR; TCRdb's copy has only in-frame clones and leaves some out. This sample yields around 39,000 clones, of which 85% to 90% are seen a single time; around 6.8% belongs to the top ten. Germline V lookup: CDR1 GTSNPN, CDR2 SVGIG (reference sequence). Trimming removed 6 bases from V and 4 bases from J, with 24 bases in between. The CDR3 is 17 residues long. The TCR comes from a human patient who received an intestinal transplant, so some T cells may come from the graft donor. The rearrangement links TRBV30 to TRBJ1-4, with D possibly TRBD1 on 5 matching bases. This specimen was PBMCs, taken roughly 270 days after transplant. The CDR3, as DNA: TGTGCCTGTGTTAAAGGCGCAAGGGGCCGACTTAATGAAAAACTGTTTTTT. Translation gives CACVKGARGRLNEKLFF.